One and the same sample provided the 9 T cell receptor beta chains below, sequenced in a study of T cells after yellow fever vaccination. TCRdb reprocessed the 5' RACE reads with MiXCR, giving one entry per CDR3 protein. The table records approximately 580,000 distinct CDR3 sequences, about a sixth of them present only once. Material: PBMCs, obtained about 5 days after the first yellow fever vaccination. These receptors were collected from a man younger than 30 who received the YFV17D yellow fever vaccine.

V usage is TRBV6-1 and J usage is TRBJ2-1, with D perhaps matching TRBD2 (5 bases). The CDR3 sequence is 16 residues long. CDR1 is MNHNS and CDR2 is SASEGT in the germline V gene. The V and J ends lost 6 bases and 0 bases respectively, with 15 bases between them. The CDR3 nucleotides read TGTGCCAGCAGAAAGAGGACGGGAAGCTCCTACAATGAGCAGTTCTTC. This codes for CASRKRTGSSYNEQFF.

This clonotype was observed many times. The J gene is TRBJ1-2, the V gene TRBV5-1, with D tentatively TRBD1 (5 bases). Trimming took 3 bases from V and 8 from J, leaving 14 bases between them. Germline values: CDR1 SGHRS, CDR2 YFSETQ. The length of the CDR3 is 13 residues. DNA of the CDR3: TGCGCCAGCAGCTCTCCGGCCCAGGGCGGCTACACCTTC. Translating it yields CASSSPAQGGYTF.

The chain has TRBV3-1 and TRBJ2-3; no reliable D call. This CDR3 is built from 18 residues. V was trimmed by 10 bases and J by 5 bases, leaving 31 bases between them. The germline CDR1 and CDR2 sequences are LGHDT and YNNKEL (reference sequence). The chain's CDR3 is CATCQDVASINPGDTQYF. The CDR3 DNA reads as TGTGCCACCTGCCAAGATGTTGCCTCTATTAACCCGGGAGATACGCAGTATTTT.

This clonotype was recorded a few times. V gene TRBV9 combines with J gene TRBJ2-5; 8 bases are shared with TRBD1. The ends lost 0 bases at V and 5 bases at J; junction bases unmatched: 9. This CDR3 is built from 16 residues. Germline CDR1 is SGDLS and CDR2 is YYNGEE. CDR3 sequence: CASSVGTGQVSETQYF. For the CDR3, the DNA is TGTGCCAGCAGCGTAGGTACGGGACAGGTTTCTGAGACCCAGTACTTC.

In this sample, this clonotype turned up a few times. V gene TRBV5-1 combines with J gene TRBJ1-6; 7 positions agree with TRBD1. CDR3 length equals 16 residues. V trimming: 4 bases; J trimming: 10 bases; junction bases outside the gene matches: 14. Per the germline V gene, CDR1 is SGHRS and CDR2 is YFSETQ. The CDR3 nucleotides read TGCGCCAGCAGCGTATACGGACAGGCCCTTAGGTCACCCCTCCACTTT. This translates into CASSVYGQALRSPLHF.

The rearrangement joins TRBV7-3 to TRBJ1-1; D is ambiguous. The germline CDR1 and CDR2 sequences are SGHTA and FQGTGA. Trimming took 4 bases from V and 7 from J, leaving 10 bases between them. The CDR3 sequence is 12 residues long. CDR3 loop: CASSSYLGEAFF. For the CDR3, the DNA is TGTGCCAGCAGCTCATACTTGGGTGAAGCTTTCTTT.

This clonotype showed up just a few times. The chain recombines TRBV27 with TRBJ1-2; TRBD1 matches 9 bases. J gave up 4 bases and V 6 bases, and 6 bases lay outside the gene matches. Per the germline V gene, CDR1 is MNHEY and CDR2 is SMNVEV (reference sequence). The CDR3 has 14 amino acids. The CDR3 loop reads CASRKPGQGYGYTF. The CDR3 nucleotides are TGTGCCAGCAGAAAACCGGGACAGGGCTATGGCTACACCTTC.

The chain employs TRBV10-3 and TRBJ2-2; TRBD1 matches 9 bases. V lost 6 bases and J lost 2; bases outside the gene matches: 4. Per the germline V gene, CDR1 is ENHRY and CDR2 is SYGVKD. The CDR3 runs 15 residues. The CDR3 DNA reads as TGTGCCATCAGCGGGACAGGGCCCAACACCGGGGAGCTGTTTTTT. Translated: CAISGTGPNTGELFF.

The CDR3 spells CASSLREINTGELFF. CDR3 nucleotide sequence: TGTGCCAGCAGCCTGAGGGAGATCAACACCGGGGAGCTGTTTTTT. The chain employs TRBV7-9 and TRBJ2-2; perhaps TRBD2 as D (5 bases). The V end was cut by 5 bases, the J end by 2 bases, with 12 bases between. This CDR3 is built from 15 residues. The V gene's germline CDR1 is SEHNR and CDR2 FQNEAQ (reference sequence).